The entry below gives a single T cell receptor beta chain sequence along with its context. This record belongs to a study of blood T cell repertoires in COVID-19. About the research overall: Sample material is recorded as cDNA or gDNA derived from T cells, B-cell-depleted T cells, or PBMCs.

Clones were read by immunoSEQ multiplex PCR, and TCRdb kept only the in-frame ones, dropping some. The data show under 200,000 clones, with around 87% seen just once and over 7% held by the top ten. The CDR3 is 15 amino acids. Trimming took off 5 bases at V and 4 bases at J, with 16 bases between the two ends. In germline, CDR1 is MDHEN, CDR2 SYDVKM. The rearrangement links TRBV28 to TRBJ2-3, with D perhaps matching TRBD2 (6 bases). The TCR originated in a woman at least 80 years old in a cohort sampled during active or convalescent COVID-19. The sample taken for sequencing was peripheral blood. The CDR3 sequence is CASSETRGGPDTQYF. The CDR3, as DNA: TGTGCCAGCAGTGAGACTAGAGGCGGTCCAGATACGCAGTATTTT.